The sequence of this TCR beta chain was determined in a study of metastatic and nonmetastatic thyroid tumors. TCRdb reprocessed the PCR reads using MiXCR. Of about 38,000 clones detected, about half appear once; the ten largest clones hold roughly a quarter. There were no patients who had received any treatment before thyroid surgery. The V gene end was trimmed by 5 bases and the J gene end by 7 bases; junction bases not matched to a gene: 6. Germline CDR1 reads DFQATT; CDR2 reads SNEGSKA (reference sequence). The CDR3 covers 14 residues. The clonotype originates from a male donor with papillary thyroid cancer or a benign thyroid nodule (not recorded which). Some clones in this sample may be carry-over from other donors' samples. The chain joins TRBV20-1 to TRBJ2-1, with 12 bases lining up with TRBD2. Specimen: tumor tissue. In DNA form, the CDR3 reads TGCAGTGCTCCTAGCGGGAGGGCCGGTAATGAGCAGTTCTTC. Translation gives CSAPSGRAGNEQFF.